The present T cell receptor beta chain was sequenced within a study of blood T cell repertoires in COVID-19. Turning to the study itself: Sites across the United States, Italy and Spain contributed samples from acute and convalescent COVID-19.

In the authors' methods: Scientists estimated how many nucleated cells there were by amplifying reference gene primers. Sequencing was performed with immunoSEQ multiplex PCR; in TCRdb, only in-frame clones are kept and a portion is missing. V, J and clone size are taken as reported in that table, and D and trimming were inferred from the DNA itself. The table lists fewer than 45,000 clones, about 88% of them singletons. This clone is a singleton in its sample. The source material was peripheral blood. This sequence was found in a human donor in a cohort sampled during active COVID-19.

CDR3 DNA: TGTGCCAGCAGCTTCGGGGGAAGGGGCTACGAGCAGTACTTC. This codes for CASSFGGRGYEQYF. The rearrangement uses TRBV7-8 and TRBJ2-7; D perhaps matches TRBD2 (6 bases). Germline assignment: CDR1 SGHVS and CDR2 FQNEAQ. This CDR3 is 14 amino acids long. V lost 3 bases and J 3 bases, leaving 12 bases between the germline ends.